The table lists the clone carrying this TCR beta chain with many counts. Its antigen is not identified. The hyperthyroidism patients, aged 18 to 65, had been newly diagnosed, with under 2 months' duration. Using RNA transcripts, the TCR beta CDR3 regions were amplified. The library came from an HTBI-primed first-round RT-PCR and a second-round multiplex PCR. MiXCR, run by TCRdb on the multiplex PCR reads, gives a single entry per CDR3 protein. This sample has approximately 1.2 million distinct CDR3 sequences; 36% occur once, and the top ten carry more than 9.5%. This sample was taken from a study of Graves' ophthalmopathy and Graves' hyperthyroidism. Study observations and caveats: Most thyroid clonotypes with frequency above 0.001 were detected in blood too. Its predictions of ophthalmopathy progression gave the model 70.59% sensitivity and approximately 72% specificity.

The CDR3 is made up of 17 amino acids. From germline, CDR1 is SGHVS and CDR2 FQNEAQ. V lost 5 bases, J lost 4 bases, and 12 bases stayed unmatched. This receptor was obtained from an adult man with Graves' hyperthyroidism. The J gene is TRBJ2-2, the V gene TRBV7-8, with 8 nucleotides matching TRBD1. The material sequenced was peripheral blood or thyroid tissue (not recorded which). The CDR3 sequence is CASSPRSQGAGTGELFF. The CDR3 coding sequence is TGTGCCAGCAGCCCCCGGTCGCAGGGGGCCGGCACCGGGGAGCTGTTTTTT. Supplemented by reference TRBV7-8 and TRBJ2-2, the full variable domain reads GAGVSQSPRYKVAKRGQDVALRCDPISGHVSLFWYQQALGQGPEFLTYFQNEAQLDKSGLPSDRFFAERPEGSVSTLKIQRTQQEDSAVYLCASSPRSQGAGTGELFFGEGSRLTVL.